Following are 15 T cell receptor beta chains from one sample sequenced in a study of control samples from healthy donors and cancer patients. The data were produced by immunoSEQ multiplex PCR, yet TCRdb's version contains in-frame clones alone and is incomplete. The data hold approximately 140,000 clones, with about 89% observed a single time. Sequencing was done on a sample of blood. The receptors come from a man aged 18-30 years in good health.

CDR3 region: CASSRLAGIQETQYF. The CDR3, as DNA: TGTGCCAGCAGTCGACTAGCGGGGATCCAAGAGACCCAGTACTTC. The rearrangement joins TRBV6-2 or TRBV6-3 to TRBJ2-5; 11 bases are a match to TRBD2. The junction had 3 bases not matched to a gene; V was cut back by 5 bases and J by 1 base. The CDR3 spans 15 residues. Germline V gives CDR1 MNHEY, CDR2 SVGEGT.

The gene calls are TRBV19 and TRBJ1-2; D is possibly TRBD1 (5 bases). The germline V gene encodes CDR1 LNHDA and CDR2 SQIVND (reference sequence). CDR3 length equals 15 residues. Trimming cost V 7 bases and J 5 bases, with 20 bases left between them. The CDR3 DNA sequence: TGTGCCAGTACCACAAGGGGAGGCGGCGGGTATGGCTACACCTTC. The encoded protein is CASTTRGGGGYGYTF.

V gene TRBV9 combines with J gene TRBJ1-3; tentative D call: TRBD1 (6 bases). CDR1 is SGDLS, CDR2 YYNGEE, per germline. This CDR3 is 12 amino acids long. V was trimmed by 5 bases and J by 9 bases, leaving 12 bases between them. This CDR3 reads CASRNTGSTIYF. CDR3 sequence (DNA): TGTGCCAGCAGGAACACAGGGAGCACCATATATTTT.

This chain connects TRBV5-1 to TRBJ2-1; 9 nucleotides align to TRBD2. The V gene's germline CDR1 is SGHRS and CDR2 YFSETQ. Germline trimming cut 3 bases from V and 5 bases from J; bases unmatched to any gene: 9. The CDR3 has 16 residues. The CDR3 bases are TGCGCCAGCAGCTCGTTAGCGGGGGTGACAAACAATGAGCAGTTCTTC. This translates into CASSSLAGVTNNEQFF.

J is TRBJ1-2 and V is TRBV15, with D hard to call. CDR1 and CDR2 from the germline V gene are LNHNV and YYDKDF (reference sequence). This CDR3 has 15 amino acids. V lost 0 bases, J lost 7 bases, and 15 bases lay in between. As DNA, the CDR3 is TGTGCCACCAGCAGAGATAGAACTGGCTCTTCTGGCTACACCTTC. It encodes CATSRDRTGSSGYTF. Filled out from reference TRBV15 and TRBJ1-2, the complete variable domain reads DAMVIQNPRYQVTQFGKPVTLSCSQTLNHNVMYWYQQKSSQAPKLLFHYYDKDFNNEADTPDNFQSRRPNTSFCFLDIRSPGLGDTAMYLCATSRDRTGSSGYTFGSGTRLTVV.

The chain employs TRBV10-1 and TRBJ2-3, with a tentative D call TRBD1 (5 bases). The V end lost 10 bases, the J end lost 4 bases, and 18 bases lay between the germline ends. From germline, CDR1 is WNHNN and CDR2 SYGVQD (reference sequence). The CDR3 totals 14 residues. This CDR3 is CATSKGDRPDTQYF. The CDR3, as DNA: TGCGCCACTTCTAAAGGGGATCGGCCAGATACGCAGTATTTT.

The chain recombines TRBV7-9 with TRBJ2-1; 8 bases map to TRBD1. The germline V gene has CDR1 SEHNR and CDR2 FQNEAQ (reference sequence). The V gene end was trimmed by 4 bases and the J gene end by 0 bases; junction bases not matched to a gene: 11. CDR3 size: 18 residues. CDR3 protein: CASSSGRTGPSSYNEQFF. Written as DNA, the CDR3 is TGTGCCAGCAGCTCCGGCCGGACAGGGCCGAGCTCCTACAATGAGCAGTTCTTC.

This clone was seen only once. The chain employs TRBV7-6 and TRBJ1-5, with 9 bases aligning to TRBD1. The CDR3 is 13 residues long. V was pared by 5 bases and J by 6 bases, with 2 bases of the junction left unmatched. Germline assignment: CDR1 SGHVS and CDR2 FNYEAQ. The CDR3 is CASSRTGVQPQHF. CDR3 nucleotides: TGTGCCAGCAGCCGGACAGGGGTTCAGCCCCAGCATTTT.

The CDR3 here is CASRPGKSSGNTIYF. The CDR3 DNA reads as TGTGCCAGTAGGCCCGGCAAAAGCTCTGGAAACACCATATATTTT. This chain uses TRBV19 with TRBJ1-3; the D is unclear. The CDR3 length is 15 residues. Deletions cut 6 bases from V and 0 bases from J, with 12 bases between. Germline lookup yields CDR1 LNHDA and CDR2 SQIVND (reference sequence).

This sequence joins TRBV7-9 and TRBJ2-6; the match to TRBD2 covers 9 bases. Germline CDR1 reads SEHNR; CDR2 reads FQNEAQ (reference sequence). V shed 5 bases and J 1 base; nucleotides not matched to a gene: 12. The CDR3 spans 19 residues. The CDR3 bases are TGTGCCAGCAGCGCAAGCGCGGGGGGGTCCACTTCTGGGGCCAACGTCCTGACTTTC. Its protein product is CASSASAGGSTSGANVLTF.

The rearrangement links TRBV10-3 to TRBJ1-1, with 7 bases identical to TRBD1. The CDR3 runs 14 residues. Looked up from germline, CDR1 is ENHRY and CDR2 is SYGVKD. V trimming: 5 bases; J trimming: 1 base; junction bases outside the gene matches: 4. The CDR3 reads CAISREGANTEAFF. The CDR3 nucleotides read TGTGCCATCAGTAGGGAGGGGGCGAACACTGAAGCTTTCTTT.

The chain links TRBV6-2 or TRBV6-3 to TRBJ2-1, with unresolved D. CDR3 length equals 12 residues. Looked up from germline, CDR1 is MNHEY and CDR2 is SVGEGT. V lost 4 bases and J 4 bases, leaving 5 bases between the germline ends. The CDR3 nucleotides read TGTGCCAGCAGTTTTGTATACAATGAGCAGTTCTTC. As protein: CASSFVYNEQFF.

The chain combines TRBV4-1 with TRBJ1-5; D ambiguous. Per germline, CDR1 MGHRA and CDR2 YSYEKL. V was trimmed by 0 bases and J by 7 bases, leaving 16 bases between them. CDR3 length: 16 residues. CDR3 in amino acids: CASSQDGEFRGQPQHF. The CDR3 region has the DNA TGCGCCAGCAGCCAAGATGGGGAATTCAGAGGACAGCCCCAGCATTTT.

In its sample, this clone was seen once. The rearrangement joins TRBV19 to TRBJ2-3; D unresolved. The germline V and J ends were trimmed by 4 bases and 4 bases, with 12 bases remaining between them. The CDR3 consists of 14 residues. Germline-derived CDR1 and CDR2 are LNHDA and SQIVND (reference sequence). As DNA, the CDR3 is TGTGCCAGTAGTACGGGTCGCCCGGCAGATACGCAGTATTTT. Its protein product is CASSTGRPADTQYF.

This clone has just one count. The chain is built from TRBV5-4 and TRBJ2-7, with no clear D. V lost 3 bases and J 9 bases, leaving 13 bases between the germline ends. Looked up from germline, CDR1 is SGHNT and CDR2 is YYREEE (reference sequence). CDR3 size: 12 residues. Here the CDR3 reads CASSWTETGQYF. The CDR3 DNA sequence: TGTGCCAGCAGCTGGACGGAGACTGGGCAGTACTTC.